This entry lists 24 T cell receptor beta chains sequenced from one sample in a study of immune cell composition in non-small cell lung cancer. Only in-frame clones appear in the TCRdb table, and some are missing; sequencing was by immunoSEQ multiplex PCR. The table lists roughly 16,000 clones, 77% of them singletons. Normal lung sampling was at least 3 cm from the tumour, as distant as possible. Another study also made use of these data, one on CD4 T cells in lung cancer.

The material sequenced was non-adjacent lung tissue. All receptors come from a human donor with non-small cell lung cancer.

The rearrangement joins TRBV4-1 to TRBJ1-6; possibly TRBD1 for D (5 bases). Per germline, CDR1 MGHRA and CDR2 YSYEKL. V was trimmed by 1 base and J by 6 bases, leaving 13 bases between them. The CDR3 runs 16 residues. CDR3 nucleotide sequence: TGCGCCAGCAGCCAAGGGCGGGGGTCGGCTAATTCACCCCTCCACTTT. This codes for CASSQGRGSANSPLHF.

This clone is classed as large. The chain combines TRBV9 with TRBJ2-7; possibly TRBD2 for D (5 bases). Deletions cut 4 bases from V and 6 bases from J, with 20 bases between. Germline V gene sequence: CDR1 SGDLS, CDR2 YYNGEE. CDR3 length equals 15 residues. DNA for the CDR3: TGTGCCAGCAGCCCCCGGGGTAGTTCGGACTCCGAGCAGTACTTC. Translating it yields CASSPRGSSDSEQYF.

This chain links TRBV19 with TRBJ1-1; no firm D call. V was shortened by 2 bases and J by 5 bases, with 9 bases between the two germline ends. Germline V gene data show CDR1 as LNHDA and CDR2 as SQIVND (reference sequence). The CDR3 is made up of 13 amino acids. The CDR3 region is CASSIKGRTEAFF. CDR3 in DNA: TGTGCCAGTAGTATAAAGGGCCGAACTGAAGCTTTCTTT.

V gene TRBV28 combines with J gene TRBJ2-3; no clear D. Germline CDR1 and CDR2: MDHEN and SYDVKM. V lost 3 bases and J 7 bases, leaving 8 bases between the germline ends. The CDR3 is made up of 12 amino acids. CDR3 sequence: CASSFRRNTQYF. The CDR3 region has the DNA TGTGCCAGCAGTTTCCGGCGGAATACGCAGTATTTT.

In the case of this clone: In the same sample, other DNA sequences code for this CDR3. The chain combines TRBV7-9 with TRBJ2-6; D is perhaps TRBD2 (5 bases). CDR1 is SEHNR and CDR2 is FQNEAQ in the germline V gene (reference sequence). The CDR3 totals 14 residues. V lost 3 bases, J lost 2 bases, and 5 bases lay in between. CDR3 sequence: CASSLGAGANVLTF. The CDR3 bases are TGTGCCAGCAGCTTGGGAGCTGGGGCCAACGTCCTGACTTTC.

The chain recombines TRBV27 with TRBJ1-2; TRBD1 matches at 7 bases. This CDR3 spans 14 amino acids. Germline CDR1 and CDR2: MNHEY and SMNVEV (reference sequence). Germline trimming cut 6 bases from V and 7 bases from J; bases unmatched to any gene: 11. CDR3: CASREFGTAGGYTF. The DNA for the CDR3 is TGTGCCAGCAGAGAATTCGGGACAGCTGGTGGCTACACCTTC.

This chain links TRBV6-5 with TRBJ2-2, with 10 bases identical to TRBD2. Germline CDR1 is MNHEY and CDR2 is SVGAGI. The J segment lost 5 bases and the V segment lost 6 bases, leaving 6 bases of the junction unmatched. The CDR3 has 15 amino acids. CDR3 sequence (DNA): TGTGCCAGCAGCGCCACTAGCGGGAAAACCGGGGAGCTGTTTTTT. It specifies CASSATSGKTGELFF.

This chain links TRBV7-2 with TRBJ2-7; D not certain. The CDR3 loop spans 13 amino acids. Per germline, CDR1 SGHTA and CDR2 FQGNSA. Trimming pared 5 bases from V and 0 bases from J, leaving 8 bases between. The CDR3 loop reads CASSVTLSYEQYF. DNA for the CDR3: TGTGCCAGCAGCGTAACCCTCTCCTACGAGCAGTACTTC.

The chain carries TRBV5-1 and TRBJ2-2, with 13 bases aligning to TRBD2. V shed 0 bases, J shed 7 bases, and the junction held 12 bases outside the gene matches. Germline lookup yields CDR1 SGHRS and CDR2 YFSETQ. The CDR3 sequence is 19 residues long. The CDR3 nucleotides are TGCGCCAGCAGCTTGGTAGCACTAGCGGGGGGGCTACCCGGCGGGGAGCTGTTTTTT. Translation gives CASSLVALAGGLPGGELFF.

CDR3 protein: CASSLQAGPQETQYF. CDR3 bases: TGTGCCAGCAGCTTACAAGCGGGCCCCCAAGAGACCCAGTACTTC. The chain uses TRBV7-3 and TRBJ2-5, with a possible D match to TRBD2 (6 bases). CDR1 and CDR2 from the germline V gene are SGHTA and FQGTGA. V lost 2 bases to trimming and J lost 1 base, with 11 bases between them. The CDR3 has 15 residues.

The chain uses TRBV7-6 and TRBJ2-7; a weak D match, TRBD1 (5 bases). Germline CDR1 SGHVS, CDR2 FNYEAQ. The CDR3 has 16 residues. Trimming took off 5 bases at V and 3 bases at J, with 20 bases between the two ends. CDR3 nucleotides: TGTGCCAGCAGCCGTCATCCCCAGGGCGGTAACTACGAGCAGTACTTC. The encoded protein is CASSRHPQGGNYEQYF.

The chain has TRBV7-2 and TRBJ2-5; D gene unclear. The CDR3 totals 13 residues. The germline CDR1 and CDR2 sequences are SGHTA and FQGNSA. V lost 0 bases to trimming and J lost 3 bases, with 5 bases between them. Written as DNA, the CDR3 is TGTGCCAGCAGCTTAGCGGTGGAAGAGACCCAGTACTTC. Translation: CASSLAVEETQYF.

This chain joins TRBV15 and TRBJ1-4; D is uncertain. The germline gives CDR1 LNHNV, CDR2 YYDKDF (reference sequence). V lost 1 base and J 5 bases, leaving 11 bases between the germline ends. The CDR3 totals 15 residues. This CDR3 is CATSRGGHLNEKLFF. The DNA for the CDR3 is TGTGCCACCAGCAGAGGGGGTCACCTGAATGAAAAACTGTTTTTT.

V and J are TRBV29-1 and TRBJ1-5; TRBD1 aligns across 9 bases. CDR1 is SQVTM, CDR2 ANQGSEA, per germline. The CDR3 has 14 amino acids. V dropped 3 bases and J dropped 4; count of bases not matched to a gene: 4. The CDR3 DNA is TGCAGCGTTGAGGGGACAGGGTGGAATCAGCCCCAGCATTTT. This codes for CSVEGTGWNQPQHF. The full variable domain, in which reference TRBV29-1 and TRBJ1-5 provide the parts outside the CDR3, is SAVISQKPSRDICQRGTSLTIQCQVDSQVTMMFWYRQQPGQSLTLIATANQGSEATYESGFVIDKFPISRPNLTFSTLTVSNMSPEDSSIYLCSVEGTGWNQPQHFGDGTRLSIL.

The V and J genes are TRBV9 and TRBJ2-5, with 9 bases fitting TRBD1. The CDR3 sequence is 16 residues long. Germline CDR1 SGDLS, CDR2 YYNGEE. Unmatched junction bases numbered 6, after V lost 2 bases and J lost 1 base. CDR3 in amino acids: CASSVMGTGIQETQYF. Here the CDR3 DNA reads TGTGCCAGCAGCGTGATGGGGACAGGGATCCAAGAGACCCAGTACTTC.

V is TRBV12-5 and J is TRBJ1-2; maybe TRBD1 (5 bases). V shed 1 base and J shed 3 bases, with 18 bases lying between them. The CDR3 spans 17 residues. Looked up from germline, CDR1 is LGHNT and CDR2 is FRNRAP. CDR3 nucleotides: TGTGCTAGTGGTTTGGCCCCGTACTTTGCCAGGGACTATGGCTACACCTTC. Protein sequence: CASGLAPYFARDYGYTF.

The genes are TRBV19 and TRBJ2-6; D possibly matches TRBD1 or TRBD2 (6 bases each). Trimming stripped 1 base from V and 1 base from J, with 8 bases between. The CDR3 extends over 16 amino acids. From germline, CDR1 is LNHDA and CDR2 SQIVND (reference sequence). Here the CDR3 reads CASSIGGASGANVLTF. The CDR3 DNA is TGTGCCAGTAGTATAGGGGGGGCTTCTGGGGCCAACGTCCTGACTTTC.

This chain uses TRBV19 with TRBJ2-1, with 7 positions matching TRBD1. With 8 bases clipped from V and 9 bases from J, the junction kept 7 bases outside the gene matches. The CDR3 sequence is 12 residues long. Germline loops: CDR1 LNHDA, CDR2 SQIVND (reference sequence). The CDR3 DNA is TGTGCCAGTCAGACAGGGTACGCTGAGCAGTTCTTC. As protein: CASQTGYAEQFF.

This clone was counted only a few times. The chain combines TRBV6-5 with TRBJ1-2; D is unresolved. The CDR3 is 12 amino acids. Trimming cost V 4 bases and J 2 bases, with 5 bases left between them. The germline CDR1 and CDR2 sequences are MNHEY and SVGAGI. This CDR3 is CASSSGNYGYTF. The CDR3 coding sequence is TGTGCCAGCAGTTCCGGAAACTATGGCTACACCTTC.

This rearrangement joins TRBV7-2 to TRBJ2-2; the D is unclear. The CDR3 spans 12 residues. Germline CDR1 reads SGHTA; CDR2 reads FQGNSA. Trimming removed 4 bases from V and 7 bases from J, with 7 bases in between. The CDR3 sequence: CASSWVGGELFF. Here the CDR3 DNA reads TGTGCCAGCAGCTGGGTGGGCGGGGAGCTGTTTTTT. Full variable domain (rest looked up from reference TRBV7-2 and TRBJ2-2): GAGVSQSPSNKVTEKGKDVELRCDPISGHTALYWYRQSLGQGLEFLIYFQGNSAPDKSGLPSDRFSAERTGGSVSTLTIQRTQQEDSAVYLCASSWVGGELFFGEGSRLTVL.

This clone was seen a handful of times. The V call is TRBV5-1, the J call TRBJ2-1; D may be TRBD1 (5 bases). Germline V CDR1 and CDR2: SGHRS, YFSETQ. The CDR3 runs 15 residues. The V gene lost 0 bases and the J gene lost 9 bases, with 16 bases spanning the gap. For the CDR3, the DNA is TGCGCCAGCAGCTTGGACAACAGGAAGGCAATTGAGCAGTTCTTC. Translating gives CASSLDNRKAIEQFF.

This sequence joins TRBV7-3 and TRBJ2-1; 9 bases match TRBD2. Germline V gives CDR1 SGHTA, CDR2 FQGTGA. The CDR3 extends over 15 amino acids. The trim removed 5 bases at V and 10 bases at J, leaving 12 bases unmatched. CDR3 in amino acids: CASSGSGGPNVEQFF. The CDR3 DNA reads as TGTGCCAGCAGCGGAAGCGGGGGGCCCAATGTGGAGCAGTTCTTC.

CDR3 sequence: CASSLGKGVYGYTF. The CDR3 bases are TGTGCCAGCAGTTTAGGGAAGGGAGTCTATGGCTACACCTTC. This chain uses TRBV6-1 with TRBJ1-2; no firm D call. The length of the CDR3 is 14 residues. Trimming removed 5 bases from V and 4 bases from J, with 14 bases in between. Germline V lookup: CDR1 MNHNS, CDR2 SASEGT.

The rearrangement uses TRBV28 and TRBJ1-3; D remains unclear. Trimming pared 8 bases from V and 0 bases from J, leaving 20 bases between. The germline CDR1 and CDR2 sequences are MDHEN and SYDVKM. This CDR3 has 17 residues. CDR3 region: CASGPWSGHNSGNTIYF. The DNA for the CDR3 is TGTGCCAGCGGCCCTTGGTCGGGTCACAACTCTGGAAACACCATATATTTT.